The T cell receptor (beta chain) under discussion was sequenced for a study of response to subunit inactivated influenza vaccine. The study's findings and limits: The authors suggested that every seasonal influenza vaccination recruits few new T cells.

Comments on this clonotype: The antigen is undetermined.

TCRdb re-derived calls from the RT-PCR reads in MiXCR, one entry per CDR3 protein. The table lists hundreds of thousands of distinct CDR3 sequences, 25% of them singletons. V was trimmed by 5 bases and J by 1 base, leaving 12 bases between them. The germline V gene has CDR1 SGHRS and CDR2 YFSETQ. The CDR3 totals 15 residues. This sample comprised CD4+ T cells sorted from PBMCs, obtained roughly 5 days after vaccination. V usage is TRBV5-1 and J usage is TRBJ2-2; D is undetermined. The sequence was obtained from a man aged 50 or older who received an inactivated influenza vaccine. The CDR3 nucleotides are TGCGCCAGCAGGGTTGGGTCCCTGAACACCGGGGAGCTGTTTTTT. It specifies CASRVGSLNTGELFF.